This is a list of T cell receptor beta chains from one sample in a study of Tregs in tolerant kidney transplant recipients. Clones were sequenced by immunoSEQ multiplex PCR, and TCRdb holds only the in-frame ones, with some missing. The repertoire consists of 90,000 or so clones, with over 85% occurring once and the leading ten covering roughly 4.3%. Sequences were obtained from CD8+ T cells from blood. These receptors all stem from a human donor in good health. Both conserved end residues are part of each CDR3.

V: TRBV11-2; J: TRBJ1-1; CDR3: CASSLGMGTEAFF
V: TRBV7-8; J: TRBJ1-2; CDR3: CASSLGAEGNYGYTF
V: TRBV27; J: TRBJ2-1; CDR3: CASSLWTSGGNEQFF
V: TRBV5-6; J: TRBJ1-2; CDR3: CASYMEGVNYGYTF
V: TRBV5-5; J: TRBJ2-7; CDR3: CASSLVSGVYEQYF
V: TRBV6-1; J: TRBJ2-5; CDR3: CASSEGGETQYF
V: TRBV30; J: TRBJ2-7; CDR3: CAWSVDLLGGSFYEQYF
V: TRBV5-6; J: TRBJ2-2; CDR3: CASSFATGESTGELFF
V: TRBV7-8; J: TRBJ2-7; CDR3: CASSLAGLLAYEQYF
V: TRBV9; J: TRBJ1-1; CDR3: CASSVAGADTEAFF
V: TRBV10-3; J: TRBJ2-1; CDR3: CAISEDRTLTHEQFF
V: TRBV5-6; J: TRBJ1-6; CDR3: CASRGLGNSPLHF
V: TRBV7-6; J: TRBJ2-1; CDR3: CASSSGLAWNEQFF
V: TRBV7-6; J: TRBJ2-7; CDR3: CASSPNLGTTKEQYF
V: TRBV5-5; J: TRBJ2-7; CDR3: CASSLDWPYEQYF
V: TRBV5-1; J: TRBJ2-5; CDR3: CASSSGQGGRETQYF
V: TRBV18; J: TRBJ1-5; CDR3: CASSRRYSNQPQHF
V: TRBV27; J: TRBJ1-1; CDR3: CASSIQGGPNTEAFF
V: TRBV15; J: TRBJ2-3; CDR3: CATSRVPSTGTSTDTQYF
V: TRBV9; J: TRBJ1-1; CDR3: CASSVGPHVAFF
V: TRBV11-2; J: TRBJ2-7; CDR3: CASSLRDPPYEQYF
V: TRBV19; J: TRBJ2-2; CDR3: CASTNEGANTGELFF
V: TRBV4-1; J: TRBJ2-7; CDR3: CASSQERDRSYEQYF
V: TRBV29-1; J: TRBJ2-7; CDR3: CSVGHSWNLAYEQYF
V: TRBV19; J: TRBJ1-5; CDR3: CASSIRDRNQPQHF
V: TRBV19; J: TRBJ1-1; CDR3: CASKEQNTEAFF
V: TRBV29-1; J: TRBJ2-7; CDR3: CSVEEGESYEQYF
V: TRBV13; J: TRBJ1-2; CDR3: CASSSPGQGNYGYTF
V: TRBV7-8; J: TRBJ1-3; CDR3: CASSPTGEGSTGNTIYF
V: TRBV6-1; J: TRBJ1-5; CDR3: CASSAGYSNQPQHF
V: TRBV21-1; J: TRBJ1-5; CDR3: CASSTKRTGVKSQPQHF
V: TRBV5-4; J: TRBJ2-1; CDR3: CASSLARQSYNEQFF
V: TRBV7-6; J: TRBJ1-3; CDR3: CASSISTGGLGNTIYF
V: TRBV7-9; J: TRBJ2-5; CDR3: CASSLVSSQETQYF
V: TRBV6-1; J: TRBJ2-5; CDR3: CASSEGPGAILGETQYF
V: TRBV19; J: TRBJ2-1; CDR3: CASSMTDLSDNEQFF